This TCR beta chain appears in the sequencing data of a study of T cells in narcolepsy. TCRdb's copy holds only in-frame clones and misses some; the assay was immunoSEQ multiplex PCR. The sample contains around 30,000 clones, 65% to 85% of which appear only once. Note on this clone: The antigen remains unidentified.

Study-wide results and caveats: Blood of same and different patients, but not healthy controls, reportedly held recurring autoreactive clonotypes. HCRT-specific and TRIB2-specific autoreactive clonotypes appeared among same-patient CSF and blood CD4+ clonotypes.

Germline V gives CDR1 MNHNS, CDR2 SASEGT. Trimming took 6 bases from V and 5 from J, leaving 14 bases between them. The CDR3 runs 14 residues. This clonotype originated in a human donor in good health. Sequencing was performed on memory (CD45RA-) CD4+ T cells from blood. The chain carries TRBV6-1 and TRBJ2-1; D ambiguous. CDR3 bases: TGTGCCAGCAGCAAGCCTTCTCAGGACAATGAGCAGTTCTTC. It encodes CASSKPSQDNEQFF.